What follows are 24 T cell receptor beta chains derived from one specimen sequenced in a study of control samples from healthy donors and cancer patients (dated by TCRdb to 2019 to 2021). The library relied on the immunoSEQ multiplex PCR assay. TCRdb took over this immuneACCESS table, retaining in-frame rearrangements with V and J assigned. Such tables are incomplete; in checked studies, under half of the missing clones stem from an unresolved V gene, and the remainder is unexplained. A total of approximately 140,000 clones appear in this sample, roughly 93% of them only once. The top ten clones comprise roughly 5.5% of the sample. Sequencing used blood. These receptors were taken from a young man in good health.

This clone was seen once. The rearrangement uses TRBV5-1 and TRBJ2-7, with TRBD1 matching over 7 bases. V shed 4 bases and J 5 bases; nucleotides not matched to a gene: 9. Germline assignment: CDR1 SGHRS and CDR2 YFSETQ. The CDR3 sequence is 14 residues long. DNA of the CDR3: TGCGCCAGCAGCCTAACGCAGGGGGTCCACGAGCAGTACTTC. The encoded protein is CASSLTQGVHEQYF.

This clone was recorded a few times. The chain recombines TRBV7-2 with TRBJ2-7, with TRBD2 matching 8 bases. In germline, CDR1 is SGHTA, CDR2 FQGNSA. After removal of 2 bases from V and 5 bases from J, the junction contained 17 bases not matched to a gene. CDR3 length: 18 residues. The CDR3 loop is CASSLIWSSGSKGNEQYF. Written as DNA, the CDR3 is TGTGCCAGCAGCTTAATATGGTCCAGCGGGAGTAAGGGGAACGAGCAGTACTTC.

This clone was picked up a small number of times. The CDR3 nucleotides read TGTGCCACCGCGGAGCGGACAGGGAACACCGGGGAGCTGTTTTTT. It encodes CATAERTGNTGELFF. V gene TRBV24-1 combines with J gene TRBJ2-2, with 7 bases that match TRBD1. This CDR3 region has 15 residues. Trimming removed 9 bases from V and 1 base from J; junction bases left unmatched: 7. Germline values: CDR1 KGHDR, CDR2 SFDVKD.

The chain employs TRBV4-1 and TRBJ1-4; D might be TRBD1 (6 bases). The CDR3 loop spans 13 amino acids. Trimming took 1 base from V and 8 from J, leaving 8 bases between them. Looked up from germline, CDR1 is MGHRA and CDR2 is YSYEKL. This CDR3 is CASSQGGGEKLFF. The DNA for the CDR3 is TGCGCCAGCAGCCAAGGCGGGGGCGAAAAACTGTTTTTT.

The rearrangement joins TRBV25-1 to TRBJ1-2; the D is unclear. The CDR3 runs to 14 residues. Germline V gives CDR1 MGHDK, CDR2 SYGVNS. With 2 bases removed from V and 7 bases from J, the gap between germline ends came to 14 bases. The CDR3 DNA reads TGTGCCAGCAGTGAAGCAGGCTACATGTCTGGCTACACCTTC. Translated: CASSEAGYMSGYTF.

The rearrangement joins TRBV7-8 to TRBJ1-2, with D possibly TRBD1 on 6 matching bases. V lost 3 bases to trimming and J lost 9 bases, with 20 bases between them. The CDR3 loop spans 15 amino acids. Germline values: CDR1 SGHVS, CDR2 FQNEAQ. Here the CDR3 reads CASSFETGTLPSYTF. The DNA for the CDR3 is TGTGCCAGCAGCTTCGAAACCGGGACACTCCCCAGCTACACCTTC. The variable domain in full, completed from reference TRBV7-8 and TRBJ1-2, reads GAGVSQSPRYKVAKRGQDVALRCDPISGHVSLFWYQQALGQGPEFLTYFQNEAQLDKSGLPSDRFFAERPEGSVSTLKIQRTQQEDSAVYLCASSFETGTLPSYTFGSGTRLTVV.

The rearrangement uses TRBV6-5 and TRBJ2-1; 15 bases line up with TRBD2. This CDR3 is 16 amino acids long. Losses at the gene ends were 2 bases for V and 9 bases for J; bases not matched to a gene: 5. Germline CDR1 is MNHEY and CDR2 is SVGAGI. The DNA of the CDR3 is TGTGCCAGCAGTTACCCTGGACTAGCGGGGGGGCCTGAGCAGTTCTTC. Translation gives CASSYPGLAGGPEQFF.

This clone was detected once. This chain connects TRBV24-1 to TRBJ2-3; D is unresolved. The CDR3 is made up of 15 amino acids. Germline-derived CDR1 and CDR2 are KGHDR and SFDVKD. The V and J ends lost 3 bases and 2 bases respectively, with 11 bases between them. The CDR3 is CATSDDVKDTDTQYF. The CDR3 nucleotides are TGTGCCACCAGTGATGACGTAAAGGACACAGATACGCAGTATTTT.

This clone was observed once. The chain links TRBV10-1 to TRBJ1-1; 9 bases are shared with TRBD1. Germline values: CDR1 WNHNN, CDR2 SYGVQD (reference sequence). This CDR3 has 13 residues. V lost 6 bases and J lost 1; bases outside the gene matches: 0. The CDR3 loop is CASRGQGNTEAFF. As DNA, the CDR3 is TGCGCCAGCAGGGGACAGGGGAACACTGAAGCTTTCTTT.

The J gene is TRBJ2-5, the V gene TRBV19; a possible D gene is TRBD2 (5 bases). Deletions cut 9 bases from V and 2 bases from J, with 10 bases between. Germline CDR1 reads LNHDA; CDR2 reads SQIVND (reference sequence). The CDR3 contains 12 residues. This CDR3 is CASTRDQETQYF. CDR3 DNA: TGTGCCAGCACTAGGGATCAAGAGACCCAGTACTTC.

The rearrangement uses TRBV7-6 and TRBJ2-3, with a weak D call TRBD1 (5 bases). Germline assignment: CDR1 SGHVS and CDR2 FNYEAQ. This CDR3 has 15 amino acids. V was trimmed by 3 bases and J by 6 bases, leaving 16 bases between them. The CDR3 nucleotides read TGTGCCAGCAGCTTCCCAGGGCCATCGGTGGATACGCAGTATTTT. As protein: CASSFPGPSVDTQYF.

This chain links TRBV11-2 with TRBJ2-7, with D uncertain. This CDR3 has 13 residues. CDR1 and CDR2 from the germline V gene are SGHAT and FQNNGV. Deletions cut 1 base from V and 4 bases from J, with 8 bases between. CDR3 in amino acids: CASSLGRTYEQYF. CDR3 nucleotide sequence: TGTGCCAGCAGCTTAGGACGGACGTACGAGCAGTACTTC.

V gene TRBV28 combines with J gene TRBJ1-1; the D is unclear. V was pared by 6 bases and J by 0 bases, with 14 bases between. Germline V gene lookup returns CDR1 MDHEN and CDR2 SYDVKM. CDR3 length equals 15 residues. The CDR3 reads CASRPFETLNTEAFF. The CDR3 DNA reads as TGTGCCAGCAGACCGTTCGAGACATTGAACACTGAAGCTTTCTTT.

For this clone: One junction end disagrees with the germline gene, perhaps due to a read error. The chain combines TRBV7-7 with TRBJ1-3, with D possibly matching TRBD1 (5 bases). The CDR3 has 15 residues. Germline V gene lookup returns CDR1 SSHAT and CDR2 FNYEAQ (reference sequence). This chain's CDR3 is CASSLLPGPGNTIYF. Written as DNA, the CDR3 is TGTGCTAGCAGCCTCCTCCCGGGACCCGGAAACACCATATATTTT.

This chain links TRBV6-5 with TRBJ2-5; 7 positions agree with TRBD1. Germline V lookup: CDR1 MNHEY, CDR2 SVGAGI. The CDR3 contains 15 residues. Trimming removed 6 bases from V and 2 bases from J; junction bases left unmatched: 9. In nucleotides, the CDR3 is TGTGCCAGCAGATCCTCCCCGGGACAGCAAGAGACCCAGTACTTC. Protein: CASRSSPGQQETQYF.

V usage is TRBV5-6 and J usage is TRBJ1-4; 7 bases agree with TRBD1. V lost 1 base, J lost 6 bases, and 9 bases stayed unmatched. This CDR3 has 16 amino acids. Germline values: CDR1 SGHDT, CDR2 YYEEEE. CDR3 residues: CASSLLAGQSHEKLFF. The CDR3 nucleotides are TGTGCCAGCAGCTTGTTGGCGGGACAGTCCCATGAAAAACTGTTTTTT.

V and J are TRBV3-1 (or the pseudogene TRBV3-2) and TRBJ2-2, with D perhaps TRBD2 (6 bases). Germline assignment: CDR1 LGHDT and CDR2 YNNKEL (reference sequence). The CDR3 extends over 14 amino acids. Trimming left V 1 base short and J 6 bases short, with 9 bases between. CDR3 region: CASSQGGGSGELFF. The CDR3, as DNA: TGTGCCAGCAGCCAAGGAGGAGGGTCCGGGGAGCTGTTTTTT.

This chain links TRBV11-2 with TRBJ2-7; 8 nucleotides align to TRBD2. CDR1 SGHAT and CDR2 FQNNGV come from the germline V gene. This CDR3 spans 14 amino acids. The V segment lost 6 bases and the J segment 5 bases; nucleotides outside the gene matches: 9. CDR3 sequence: CASSRTGGPHEQYF. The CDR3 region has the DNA TGTGCCAGCAGTCGAACGGGGGGGCCCCACGAGCAGTACTTC.

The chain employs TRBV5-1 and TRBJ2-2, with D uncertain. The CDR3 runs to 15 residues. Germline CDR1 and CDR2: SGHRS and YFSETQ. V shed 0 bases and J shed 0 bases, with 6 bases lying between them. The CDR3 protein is CASSLVPANTGELFF. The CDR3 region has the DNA TGCGCCAGCAGCTTGGTTCCAGCGAACACCGGGGAGCTGTTTTTT.

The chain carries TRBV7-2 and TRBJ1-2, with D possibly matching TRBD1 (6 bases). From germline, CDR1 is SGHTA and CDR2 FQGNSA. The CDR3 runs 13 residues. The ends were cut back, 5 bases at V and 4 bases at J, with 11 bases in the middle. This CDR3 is CASSLGQFYGYTF. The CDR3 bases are TGTGCCAGCAGCCTAGGACAGTTCTATGGCTACACCTTC.

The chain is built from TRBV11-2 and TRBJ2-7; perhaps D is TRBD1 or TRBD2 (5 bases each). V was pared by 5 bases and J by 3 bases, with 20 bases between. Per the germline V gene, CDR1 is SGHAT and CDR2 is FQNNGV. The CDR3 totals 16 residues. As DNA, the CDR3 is TGTGCCAGCAGCCAGACCCCAGGGACGAACCGCTACGAGCAGTACTTC. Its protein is CASSQTPGTNRYEQYF.

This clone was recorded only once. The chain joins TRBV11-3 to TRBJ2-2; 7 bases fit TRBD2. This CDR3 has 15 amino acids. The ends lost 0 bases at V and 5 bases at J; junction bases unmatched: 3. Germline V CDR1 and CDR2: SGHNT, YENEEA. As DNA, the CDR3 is TGTGCCAGCAGCTTAGATCGGGGAGGGACCGGGGAGCTGTTTTTT. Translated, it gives CASSLDRGGTGELFF.

The CDR3 DNA sequence: TGTGCCATCAGGAGGGACACCAGGAACACTGAAGCTTTCTTT. Amino acids: CAIRRDTRNTEAFF. The genes are TRBV10-3 and TRBJ1-1; D may be TRBD1 (6 bases). Trimming took off 6 bases at V and 1 base at J, with 12 bases between the two ends. This CDR3 has 14 residues. Germline V gene lookup returns CDR1 ENHRY and CDR2 SYGVKD.

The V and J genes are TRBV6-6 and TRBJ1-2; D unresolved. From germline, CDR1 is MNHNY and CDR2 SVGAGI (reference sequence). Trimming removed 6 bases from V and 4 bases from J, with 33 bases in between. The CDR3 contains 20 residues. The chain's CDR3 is CASSIGGVMFQSTIIYGYTF. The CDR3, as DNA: TGTGCCAGCAGCATAGGAGGCGTAATGTTCCAGTCAACAATAATCTATGGCTACACCTTC.